This TCR beta chain was sequenced in a study of cytomegalovirus exposure and HLA in healthy donors. The PCR had 60 Vbeta and 13 Jbeta primers. Clones were sequenced by immunoSEQ multiplex PCR, and TCRdb holds only the in-frame ones, with some missing. The sample contains 200,000 or so clones, around four fifths of which appear only once. Germline V gene data show CDR1 as SGHNT and CDR2 as YYREEE (reference sequence). V was clipped by 0 bases and J by 6 bases; unmatched bases: 6. CDR3 length equals 15 residues. Worth noting for this clone: Its antigen is not known.

Study-wide findings and caveats: Later analysis identified several of the most significant clusters that appeared linked to common viral pathogens. With high specificity and sensitivity, the classifier reportedly diagnosed cytomegalovirus status. Associated with cytomegalovirus, according to the listing, were 150 to 200 TCR beta chains.

V gene TRBV5-4 combines with J gene TRBJ2-1; TRBD1 matches 7 bases. This receptor was identified in a boy under 10 years old in good health and CMV-seronegative. Specimen: PBMCs. This chain's CDR3 is CASSLASRGPNEQFF. In DNA, the CDR3 is TGTGCCAGCAGCTTGGCTTCGAGGGGGCCCAATGAGCAGTTCTTC.